These 14 T cell receptor beta chains were sequenced from one sample in a study of post-analysis software for immune sequencing data. Regarding the study as a whole: In patients, four to six TRBV segments were more frequent than in controls, with TRBV5-6, TRBV5-1 and TRBV20-1 among them.

Every TCR beta cDNA library bore unique molecular identifiers. TCRdb reanalysed the PCR reads using MiXCR and keeps one entry per CDR3 protein. The sample includes about 260,000 distinct CDR3 sequences, 36% seen only once; the top ten take under 5.5%. For these TCRs, the target antigens are not known. Sequenced material: blood. These receptor sequences come from a girl aged 10 to 17 with multiple sclerosis.

V usage is TRBV10-3 and J usage is TRBJ2-5; D is uncertain. The CDR3 loop spans 14 amino acids. CDR1 and CDR2 (germline): ENHRY, SYGVKD. With 6 bases removed from V and 4 bases from J, the gap between germline ends came to 15 bases. Written as DNA, the CDR3 is TGTGCCATCAGGCCTAGGCAGGACGGAGAGACCCAGTACTTC. Translating it yields CAIRPRQDGETQYF.

J is TRBJ1-6 and V is TRBV7-9; D is undetermined. Trimming left V 5 bases short and J 10 bases short, with 12 bases between. In germline, CDR1 is SEHNR, CDR2 FQNEAQ (reference sequence). There are 13 residues in the CDR3. The chain's CDR3 is CASSRAVGSPLHF. CDR3 sequence (DNA): TGTGCCAGCAGCCGGGCTGTGGGCTCACCCCTCCACTTT.

This clonotype was seen at least ten times. The rearrangement links TRBV25-1 to TRBJ2-2, with D uncertain. Trimming removed 3 bases from V and 3 bases from J, with 5 bases in between. Germline lookup yields CDR1 MGHDK and CDR2 SYGVNS. The length of the CDR3 is 13 residues. In DNA form, the CDR3 reads TGTGCCAGCAGTGACTCGGACACCGGGGAGCTGTTTTTT. This codes for CASSDSDTGELFF.

In this sample, this clonotype turned up a few times. The V gene is TRBV12-3 or TRBV12-4, the J gene TRBJ1-4; D may be TRBD1 (6 bases). With 6 bases removed from V and 14 bases from J, the gap between germline ends came to 22 bases. The CDR3 has 14 residues. The CDR3 DNA reads as TGTGCCAGCAGCTCCACAGGGTCTGGCGGTCGGCTGTTTTTT. Protein product: CASSSTGSGGRLFF.

This chain links TRBV20-1 with TRBJ2-2; possibly TRBD2 for D (6 bases). CDR3 size: 13 residues. V was trimmed by 3 bases and J by 3 bases, leaving 8 bases between them. Germline loops: CDR1 DFQATT, CDR2 SNEGSKA (reference sequence). As DNA, the CDR3 is TGCAGTGCTAGGACGGGGGACACCGGGGAGCTGTTTTTT. Protein: CSARTGDTGELFF.

This clonotype was seen many times. The chain recombines TRBV24-1 with TRBJ2-3; 8 nucleotides align to TRBD1. The CDR3 has 16 residues. J lost 2 bases, V lost 3 bases, and 6 bases had no gene match. Germline lookup yields CDR1 KGHDR and CDR2 SFDVKD. The CDR3: CATSDPRQGNTDTQYF. The CDR3 DNA is TGTGCCACCAGTGATCCCAGACAGGGGAACACAGATACGCAGTATTTT.

The chain carries TRBV29-1 and TRBJ2-7, with D perhaps matching TRBD1 or TRBD2 (6 bases each). V was pared by 6 bases and J by 4 bases, with 16 bases between. CDR1 and CDR2 from the germline V gene are SQVTM and ANQGSEA. The CDR3 contains 13 residues. CDR3 in DNA: TGCAGCGTCCTCCCCGGGGGCCAGTACGAGCAGTACTTC. Protein sequence: CSVLPGGQYEQYF.

Written as DNA, the CDR3 is TGCGCCAGCAGCCAAGCTTACTTCCGGACACTTACCTACAATGAGCAGTTCTTC. Translating gives CASSQAYFRTLTYNEQFF. This sequence joins TRBV4-3 and TRBJ2-1, with D possibly matching TRBD1 (5 bases). The CDR3 runs 18 residues. Germline CDR1 LGHNA, CDR2 YSLEER. Trimming took 1 base from V and 2 from J, leaving 18 bases between them.

There are many counts of this clonotype. V gene TRBV4-2 combines with J gene TRBJ1-1; D not certain. Trimming took 0 bases from V and 11 from J, leaving 13 bases between them. This CDR3 has 13 amino acids. Germline values: CDR1 LGHNA, CDR2 YNFKEQ. CDR3 amino acids: CASSQDRAGVAFF. In DNA form, the CDR3 reads TGTGCCAGCAGCCAAGATCGGGCGGGCGTCGCTTTCTTT.

This clonotype was picked up many times. The gene calls are TRBV7-2 and TRBJ2-3, with 7 bases that match TRBD2. The germline V gene has CDR1 SGHTA and CDR2 FQGNSA. J gave up 6 bases and V 1 base, and 4 bases lay outside the gene matches. CDR3 size: 14 residues. The CDR3 reads CASSLVSGGDTQYF. CDR3 coding DNA: TGTGCCAGCAGCTTAGTGTCCGGGGGGGATACGCAGTATTTT. Full variable domain (remainder filled in from reference TRBV7-2 and TRBJ2-3): GAGVSQSPSNKVTEKGKDVELRCDPISGHTALYWYRQSLGQGLEFLIYFQGNSAPDKSGLPSDRFSAERTGGSVSTLTIQRTQQEDSAVYLCASSLVSGGDTQYFGPGTRLTVL.

This clonotype showed up just a few times. The chain combines TRBV15 with TRBJ1-1; possible D gene TRBD1, 5 bases. The CDR3 consists of 16 residues. Trimming shortened V by 0 bases and J by 7 bases, and 18 bases separated the two germline ends. Germline assignment: CDR1 LNHNV and CDR2 YYDKDF (reference sequence). CDR3 region: CATSRDLGVTGGEAFF. For the CDR3, the DNA is TGTGCCACCAGCAGAGATTTAGGGGTTACTGGTGGTGAAGCTTTCTTT.

This clonotype is a singleton in its sample. The J gene is TRBJ2-6, the V gene TRBV7-9, with D possibly being TRBD1 (5 bases). There are 17 residues in the CDR3. The V end lost 1 base, the J end lost 0 bases, and 10 bases lay between the germline ends. Germline-derived CDR1 and CDR2 are SEHNR and FQNEAQ (reference sequence). CDR3 coding DNA: TGTGCCAGCAGCTTAGGCAGGGCCCCCTCTGGGGCCAACGTCCTGACTTTC. Translation gives CASSLGRAPSGANVLTF.

For this clonotype: It is likely a read error, because the conserved phenylalanine at the end of the CDR3 is missing. The chain carries TRBV3-1 and TRBJ2-3; no clear D gene. The CDR3 length is 14 residues. Per the germline V gene, CDR1 is LGHDT and CDR2 is YNNKEL (reference sequence). CDR3 DNA sequence: TGTGCCGGCAGCCAAGAATCGGCAGCAGATACGCAGTATCTT. Its translation is CAGSQESAADTQYL.

This clonotype appeared many times. The chain links TRBV20-1 to TRBJ1-5; D might be TRBD1 (5 bases). The CDR3 consists of 17 residues. V lost 1 base and J lost 1, with 17 bases in between. Germline CDR1 is DFQATT and CDR2 is SNEGSKA (reference sequence). CDR3: CSARVEGDWGSNQPQHF. CDR3 coding DNA: TGCAGTGCTAGAGTTGAGGGTGACTGGGGGAGCAATCAGCCCCAGCATTTT.